This T cell receptor (beta chain) was recorded in a study of blood T cell repertoires in COVID-19. V lost 3 bases and J lost 2; bases outside the gene matches: 6. Germline V gene lookup returns CDR1 MGHRA and CDR2 YSYEKL. The CDR3 sequence is 17 residues long. Generated by immunoSEQ multiplex PCR, the TCRdb table keeps only in-frame clones and is missing some. Here the sample spans under 400,000 clones, 88% being singletons. The source material was PBMCs or T cells enriched from blood (not recorded which). The clonotype originates from a woman in her twenties or thirties who had been exposed to COVID-19. The V call is TRBV4-1, the J call TRBJ2-2; 10 bases fit TRBD2. The CDR3 nucleotides read TGCGCCAGCAGCCATCCTAGCGGGAGTCCTAACACCGGGGAGCTGTTTTTT. It specifies CASSHPSGSPNTGELFF.